These T cell receptor beta chains were read from a single sample in a study of blood T cell repertoires in COVID-19. Only in-frame clones appear in the TCRdb table, and some are missing; sequencing was by immunoSEQ multiplex PCR. This table has 20,000 to 30,000 clones, nearly 90% appearing once. Material: peripheral blood. The receptors stem from a woman aged 60-75 years with active COVID-19. Each CDR3 is given with its conserved first and last residue. The D gene is left open where the match is weak. Where a row states a size, it is once, few, many or the class of an expanded clone; other rows omit it.

abundance	v_gene	j_gene	d_gene	CDR3aa	CDR3nt
.	TRBV6-1	TRBJ1-3	.	CASSDVGGPGNTIYF	TGTGCCAGCAGTGATGTCGGGGGGCCTGGAAACACCATATATTTT
once	TRBV19	TRBJ1-2	TRBD1	CASSIGRTGDGGYTF	TGTGCCAGTAGTATAGGTAGGACAGGGGACGGCGGCTACACCTTC
.	TRBV13	TRBJ2-7	.	CASSFRTDSYEQYF	TGTGCCAGCAGCTTTCGGACAGACTCCTACGAGCAGTACTTC
.	TRBV7-9	TRBJ2-3	.	CASSLGSSGGRNTQYF	TGTGCCAGCAGCTTAGGGTCGAGCGGTGGTAGGAATACGCAGTATTTT
.	TRBV7-2	TRBJ2-3	TRBD2	CASSFLAGGGDTQYF	TGTGCCAGCAGCTTTTTGGCGGGGGGGGGAGATACGCAGTATTTT
.	TRBV11-2	TRBJ1-1	.	CASSLVRGSNTEAFF	TGTGCCAGCAGCTTAGTCCGGGGTTCCAACACTGAAGCTTTCTTT
.	TRBV11-3	TRBJ2-5	.	CASSLNLGETQYF	TGTGCCAGCAGCTTAAACCTCGGGGAGACCCAGTACTTC
.	TRBV2	TRBJ1-1	.	CASSDQGLNTEAFF	TGTGCCAGCAGTGATCAGGGGCTGAACACTGAAGCTTTCTTT
.	TRBV11-3	TRBJ2-1	TRBD2	CASSGGLASYNEQFF	TGTGCCAGCAGCGGGGGACTAGCCTCCTACAATGAGCAGTTCTTC
.	TRBV19	TRBJ2-7	TRBD1	CASRRTGAGEQYF	TGTGCCAGTAGGAGGACAGGGGCGGGGGAGCAGTACTTC
.	TRBV3-1/TRBV3-2	TRBJ2-7	TRBD2	CASSQREGAGEQYF	TGTGCCAGCAGCCAGCGGGAGGGGGCCGGGGAGCAGTACTTC
.	TRBV7-6	TRBJ1-3	.	CASSLLRESSGNTIYF	TGTGCCAGCAGCTTACTGAGGGAGAGCTCTGGAAACACCATATATTTT
.	TRBV29-1	TRBJ1-1	.	CSVRDFPNEAFF	TGCAGCGTCCGGGACTTTCCTAATGAAGCTTTCTTT
.	TRBV4-1	TRBJ2-1	.	CASSQGARPMDEQFF	TGCGCCAGCAGCCAAGGGGCACGGCCGATGGATGAGCAGTTCTTC
.	TRBV27	TRBJ2-2	.	CASIPRGAPGGELFF	TGTGCCAGCATTCCCCGCGGGGCCCCCGGCGGGGAGCTGTTTTTT
.	TRBV5-1	TRBJ1-6	TRBD1	CASSLRQGGDSPLHF	TGCGCCAGCAGCTTACGACAGGGGGGGGATTCACCCCTCCACTTT
.	TRBV6-2/TRBV6-3	TRBJ2-3	.	CASSLLAYTQYF	TGTGCCAGCAGCCTCCTAGCCTATACGCAGTATTTT
.	TRBV29-1	TRBJ2-7	TRBD1	CSAEGTGGYEQYF	TGCAGCGCCGAAGGGACAGGGGGCTACGAGCAGTACTTC
.	TRBV18	TRBJ2-7	.	CASSPRQDEQYF	TGTGCCAGCTCACCACGACAGGACGAGCAGTACTTC
.	TRBV20-1	TRBJ1-1	.	CSASRSGLRDTEAFF	TGCAGTGCTAGTAGGTCAGGACTAAGGGACACTGAAGCTTTCTTT
.	TRBV2	TRBJ1-3	.	CAITGTLGNTIYF	TGTGCCATCACGGGGACTCTTGGAAACACCATATATTTT
.	TRBV7-2	TRBJ1-5	TRBD1	CASSLDRGRGQPQHF	TGTGCCAGCAGCTTAGACAGGGGGCGCGGTCAGCCCCAGCATTTT
.	TRBV19	TRBJ2-3	.	CASSIRETDTQYF	TGTGCCAGTAGTATTAGAGAAACAGATACGCAGTATTTT
.	TRBV19	TRBJ1-1	TRBD1	CASSSTGDTEAFF	TGTGCCAGTAGCTCCACAGGGGACACTGAAGCTTTCTTT
once	TRBV5-8	TRBJ2-1	TRBD1	CASSLEVGTGAYNEQFF	TGTGCCAGCAGCTTGGAGGTCGGGACAGGGGCCTACAATGAGCAGTTCTTC
.	TRBV7-2	TRBJ2-3	TRBD2	CASSPRAGLGDTQYF	TGTGCCAGCAGCCCCCGAGCGGGGTTAGGTGATACGCAGTATTTT
few	TRBV6-5	TRBJ1-1	.	CASSQTASGGTEAFF	TGTGCCAGCAGTCAAACCGCCTCGGGGGGTACTGAAGCTTTCTTT
.	TRBV28	TRBJ2-7	TRBD1	CASSRDRELQYEQYF	TGTGCCAGCAGTAGAGACAGGGAGCTACAATACGAGCAGTACTTC
.	TRBV19	TRBJ2-7	TRBD1	CASSKRQGDYEQYF	TGTGCCAGTAGTAAGAGACAGGGAGACTACGAGCAGTACTTC
.	TRBV4-1	TRBJ2-1	TRBD1	CASSQGPTGTRSYNEQFF	TGCGCCAGCAGCCAAGGACCGACAGGGACACGCTCCTACAATGAGCAGTTCTTC
.	TRBV6-5	TRBJ2-7	.	CASSYDRQTYEQYF	TGTGCCAGCAGTTACGATAGACAGACCTACGAGCAGTACTTC
.	TRBV10-1	TRBJ1-4	TRBD1	CASSPGQVDEKLFF	TGCGCCAGCAGCCCGGGACAGGTGGATGAAAAACTGTTTTTT
.	TRBV7-9	TRBJ2-1	.	CASSLNSGFYNEQFF	TGTGCCAGCAGCTTAAATTCAGGATTCTACAATGAGCAGTTCTTC
once	TRBV25-1	TRBJ1-3	.	CASSLGGGGNTIYF	TGTGCCAGCAGTTTAGGCGGCGGTGGAAACACCATATATTTT
.	TRBV4-2	TRBJ2-5	TRBD2	CASSQGSILAGRETQYF	TGTGCCAGCAGCCAAGGTAGTATTCTAGCGGGACGAGAGACCCAGTACTTC
.	TRBV6-5	TRBJ2-5	TRBD1	CASTRQGQETQYF	TGTGCCAGCACCCGACAGGGCCAAGAGACCCAGTACTTC
.	TRBV2	TRBJ2-7	.	CASSPPLGAGSYEQYF	TGTGCCAGCAGTCCCCCCCTAGGGGCTGGGTCCTACGAGCAGTACTTC
.	TRBV3-1/TRBV3-2	TRBJ1-1	.	CASSRAMNTEAFF	TGTGCCAGCAGCCGAGCGATGAACACTGAAGCTTTCTTT
.	TRBV6-9	TRBJ1-1	TRBD1	CAGQGQGPERDTEAFF	TGTGCCGGACAGGGACAGGGCCCGGAAAGGGACACTGAAGCTTTCTTT
.	TRBV7-2	TRBJ2-7	.	CASSLASLEQYF	TGTGCCAGCAGCTTAGCGTCCCTCGAGCAGTACTTC
.	TRBV2	TRBJ2-7	.	CASSGTAYEQYF	TGTGCCAGCAGTGGAACAGCCTACGAGCAGTACTTC
.	TRBV5-1	TRBJ2-1	TRBD2	CASSRKTSGGVSSYNEQFF	TGCGCCAGCAGCCGGAAGACTAGCGGGGGAGTTAGCTCCTACAATGAGCAGTTCTTC
.	TRBV4-1	TRBJ1-6	.	CASSQESESYNSPLHF	TGCGCCAGCAGCCAAGAGTCGGAGTCCTATAATTCACCCCTCCACTTT
.	TRBV6-5	TRBJ2-2	.	CASTEGMAGELFF	TGTGCCAGCACGGAGGGAATGGCCGGGGAGCTGTTTTTT
.	TRBV4-2	TRBJ2-5	TRBD2	CASSLGTSGQETQYF	TGTGCCAGCAGCTTAGGGACTAGCGGCCAAGAGACCCAGTACTTC
.	TRBV2	TRBJ2-7	TRBD1	CASTDRGQSPTEQYF	TGTGCCAGCACCGATCGGGGACAGAGCCCGACCGAGCAGTACTTC
.	TRBV30	TRBJ2-2	.	CAWPSNTGELFF	TGTGCCTGGCCGAGCAACACCGGGGAGCTGTTTTTT
.	TRBV6-5	TRBJ2-1	.	CASSPPGVPYNEQFF	TGTGCCAGCAGTCCCCCGGGAGTTCCCTACAATGAGCAGTTCTTC
once	TRBV5-1	TRBJ2-3	TRBD2	CASSTSGSMQYF	TGCGCCAGCAGCACTAGCGGGAGTATGCAGTATTTT
.	TRBV3-1/TRBV3-2	TRBJ2-5	TRBD2	CASSLRTSAETQYF	TGTGCCAGCAGCCTTCGGACTAGCGCGGAGACCCAGTACTTC
.	TRBV11-2	TRBJ2-7	TRBD2	CASSLRPGLADYEQYF	TGTGCCAGCAGCTTACGCCCGGGACTAGCGGACTACGAGCAGTACTTC
few	TRBV28	TRBJ2-3	.	CASTPTGGTDTQYF	TGTGCCAGCACCCCGACAGGAGGCACAGATACGCAGTATTTT